This is a list of T cell receptor beta chains from one sample in a study of CXCR3-negative and CXCR3-positive naive CD8 T cells. Reanalyzing the 5' RACE reads, TCRdb keeps one entry per CDR3 protein, without DNA. This sample's table reports 55,000 to 70,000 distinct CDR3 sequences. Sequencing was done on a sample of naive CXCR3+ CD8+ T cells from blood. The receptors stem from a human donor in good health. Some clones in this sample may be carry-over from other donors' samples. CDR3s include the opening cysteine and the closing phenylalanine or tryptophan.

TRBV7-2,14,TRBJ2-2,CASSSAGYTGELFF
TRBV6-5,13,TRBJ1-1,CASSYSVNTEAFF
TRBV5-6,15,TRBJ2-7,CASSLGLVEGYEQYF
TRBV7-6,15,TRBJ1-1,CASSQGRGRILEAFF
TRBV6-2/TRBV6-3,20,TRBJ2-6,CASSYPAAGGSSSGANVLTF
TRBV7-6,14,TRBJ1-1,CASSWGSRNTEAFF
TRBV28,14,TRBJ1-5,CAISTIFGFQPQHF
TRBV12-3/TRBV12-4,14,TRBJ1-1,CASTWQGLNTEAFF
TRBV6-2/TRBV6-3,15,TRBJ1-5,CASSYRQGSNQPQHF
TRBV20-1,13,TRBJ2-7,CSARDPRAYEQYF
TRBV6-2/TRBV6-3,15,TRBJ1-1,CASSYLPAMNTEAFF
TRBV27,16,TRBJ2-5,CASSPDVRGDLGAQYF
TRBV7-8,16,TRBJ1-5,CASSPPDREVNQPQHF
TRBV4-3,12,TRBJ2-1,CASSQDQIEQFF
TRBV7-8,15,TRBJ1-4,CASSPGPISEEKLFF
TRBV6-2/TRBV6-3,14,TRBJ2-7,CASSYSAGNGEQYF
TRBV3-1,15,TRBJ2-1,CASSPDRALYNEQFF
TRBV6-2/TRBV6-3,13,TRBJ1-2,CASSYSVLDGYTF
TRBV27,12,TRBJ2-7,CASSLRVNEQYF
TRBV6-5,14,TRBJ2-7,CASSYSGQGLEQYF
TRBV6-5,14,TRBJ2-1,CASRLKSSYNEQFF
TRBV6-5,15,TRBJ2-3,CASSAWGGSTDTQYF
TRBV7-9,17,TRBJ1-1,CASNLGTSGRVNTEAFF
TRBV29-1,14,TRBJ2-7,CSVEHPYNSYEQYF